These 20 T cell receptor beta chains were all obtained from the same sample, sequenced in a study of monozygotic twins with inflammatory bowel disease. TCRdb reprocessed the 5' RACE reads and keeps a single row for each CDR3 protein, giving no DNA. The repertoire table contains a few hundred thousand distinct CDR3 sequences. The sample comprised blood. The receptor set was obtained from a human donor with ulcerative colitis or Crohn's disease, or a healthy co-twin of an affected twin (not recorded which).

This chain connects TRBV10-1 to TRBJ2-2; the TCRdb D gene call, TRBD1, has no DNA to confirm it. Germline loops: CDR1 WNHNN, CDR2 SYGVQD (reference sequence). The CDR3 covers 14 residues. This chain's CDR3 is CASSARGDTGELFF.

The chain has TRBV27 and TRBJ1-2. Looked up from germline, CDR1 is MNHEY and CDR2 is SMNVEV (reference sequence). The CDR3 has 14 amino acids. The CDR3 sequence is CASSPRGGASGYTF.

The J gene is TRBJ1-6, the V gene TRBV27. The CDR3 runs 18 residues. CDR1 and CDR2 from the germline V gene are MNHEY and SMNVEV (reference sequence). The CDR3 loop is CASSLRFGTSSYNSPLHF.

The chain carries TRBV19 and TRBJ2-7; TCRdb selects TRBD1, and the lack of DNA leaves this call unchecked. Germline V gene data show CDR1 as LNHDA and CDR2 as SQIVND (reference sequence). This CDR3 region has 15 residues. CDR3 sequence reads: CASSIGTRTTGEQYF.

V gene TRBV20-1 combines with J gene TRBJ2-2; TCRdb outputs TRBD1, but without DNA this stays unchecked. Germline CDR1 and CDR2: DFQATT and SNEGSKA (reference sequence). The CDR3 loop spans 15 amino acids. CDR3: CSARDGDRGTGELFF.

The chain combines TRBV30 with TRBJ2-3. Germline V gene lookup returns CDR1 GTSNPN and CDR2 SVGIG (reference sequence). The CDR3 consists of 11 residues. CDR3 loop: CAWSLGGTQYF.

The chain has TRBV11-2 and TRBJ1-6. CDR1 is SGHAT and CDR2 is FQNNGV in the germline V gene. This CDR3 is 13 amino acids long. The CDR3 reads CASSLDLDSPLHF. Variable domain in full (rest from reference TRBV11-2 and TRBJ1-6): EAGVAQSPRYKIIEKRQSVAFWCNPISGHATLYWYQQILGQGPKLLIQFQNNGVVDDSQLPKDRFSAERLKGVDSTLKIQPAKLEDSAVYLCASSLDLDSPLHFGNGTRLTVT.

The genes are TRBV6-4 and TRBJ1-1; as DNA is missing, the TRBD1 call by TCRdb cannot be tested. The CDR3 runs 12 residues. Germline assignment: CDR1 MRHNA and CDR2 SNTAGT. CDR3 in amino acids: CASGKRGTEAFF.

The genes are TRBV7-2 and TRBJ1-5. This CDR3 has 15 amino acids. Germline lookup yields CDR1 SGHTA and CDR2 FQGNSA. The CDR3 is CASSLDGLGNQPQHF.

This chain links TRBV6-5 with TRBJ2-6; there is no DNA to check the TCRdb D call of TRBD2. The germline V gene encodes CDR1 MNHEY and CDR2 SVGAGI. CDR3 length equals 17 residues. CDR3 amino acids: CASSYSLRVSGANVLTF.

V is TRBV29-1 and J is TRBJ2-1. Germline V gives CDR1 SQVTM, CDR2 ANQGSEA. This CDR3 is 15 amino acids long. CDR3 amino acids: CSVDRVRSSYNEQFF.

The chain recombines TRBV28 with TRBJ2-3; absent DNA, TCRdb's TRBD2 call cannot be checked. The CDR3 runs 15 residues. CDR1 is MDHEN, CDR2 SYDVKM, per germline. CDR3 region: CASSSRLAWADTQYF.

The chain is built from TRBV6-2 or TRBV6-3 and TRBJ2-2. The CDR3 extends over 15 amino acids. Per germline, CDR1 MNHEY and CDR2 SVGEGT. CDR3 amino acids: CASSAHTAGTGELFF.

The J gene is TRBJ1-1, the V gene TRBV5-1. Germline assignment: CDR1 SGHRS and CDR2 YFSETQ. The CDR3 has 13 residues. CDR3 region: CASSSTTNTEAFF.

The chain has TRBV5-1 and TRBJ2-5; TCRdb proposes TRBD1, but this gene call is untestable without DNA. The germline gives CDR1 SGHRS, CDR2 YFSETQ. This CDR3 contains 15 residues. CDR3 in amino acids: CASSLSGDREETQYF.

The V and J genes are TRBV5-1 and TRBJ2-6; absent DNA, TCRdb's TRBD2 call cannot be checked. Germline values: CDR1 SGHRS, CDR2 YFSETQ. CDR3 length: 16 residues. This CDR3 is CASSASPSSGANVLTF.

The chain is built from TRBV12-3 or TRBV12-4 and TRBJ2-7; the D call from TCRdb, TRBD1, cannot be confirmed without DNA. The CDR3 spans 15 residues. This CDR3 reads CASSLARQGVHEQYF.

The chain links TRBV7-9 to TRBJ1-2; TCRdb returns TRBD1, unconfirmable since there is no DNA. This CDR3 spans 15 amino acids. The germline V gene encodes CDR1 SEHNR and CDR2 FQNEAQ (reference sequence). CDR3 protein: CASSPRTGISFGYTF.

The genes are TRBV27 and TRBJ2-1. There are 14 residues in the CDR3. CDR1 is MNHEY, CDR2 SMNVEV, per germline (reference sequence). The CDR3 sequence: CASSFNLIYNEQFF.

The rearrangement uses TRBV4-1 and TRBJ2-7; TCRdb designates TRBD1, a call that cannot be tested without DNA. This CDR3 comprises 17 residues. Per germline, CDR1 MGHRA and CDR2 YSYEKL. This chain's CDR3 is CASSQQGYMGTPYEQYF.